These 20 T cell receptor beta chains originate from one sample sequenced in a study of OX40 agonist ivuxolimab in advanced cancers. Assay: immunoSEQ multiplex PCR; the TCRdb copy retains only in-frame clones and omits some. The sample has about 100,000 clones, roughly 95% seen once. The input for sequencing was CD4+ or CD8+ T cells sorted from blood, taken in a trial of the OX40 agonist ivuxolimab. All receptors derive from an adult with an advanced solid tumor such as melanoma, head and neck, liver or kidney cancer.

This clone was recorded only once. The CDR3 sequence: CSVSPTGLAQETQYF. The CDR3 DNA is TGCAGCGTTTCCCCTACGGGACTAGCTCAAGAGACCCAGTACTTC. The chain joins TRBV29-1 to TRBJ2-5; 9 bases map to TRBD2. This CDR3 spans 15 amino acids. Germline V lookup: CDR1 SQVTM, CDR2 ANQGSEA. V lost 5 bases and J lost 2; bases outside the gene matches: 9.

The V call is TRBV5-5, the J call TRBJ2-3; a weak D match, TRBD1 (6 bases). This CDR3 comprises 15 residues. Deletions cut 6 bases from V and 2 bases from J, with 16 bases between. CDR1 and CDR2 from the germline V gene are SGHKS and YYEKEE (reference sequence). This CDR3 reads CASTDVTGPTDTQYF. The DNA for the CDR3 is TGTGCCAGCACTGATGTGACAGGACCCACAGATACGCAGTATTTT.

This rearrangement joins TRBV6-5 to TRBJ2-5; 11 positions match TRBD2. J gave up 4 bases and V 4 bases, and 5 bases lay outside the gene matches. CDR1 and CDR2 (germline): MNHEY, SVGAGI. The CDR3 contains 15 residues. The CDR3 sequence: CASSFTSGSSETQYF. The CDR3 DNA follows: TGTGCCAGCAGTTTTACTAGCGGGAGCTCAGAGACCCAGTACTTC.

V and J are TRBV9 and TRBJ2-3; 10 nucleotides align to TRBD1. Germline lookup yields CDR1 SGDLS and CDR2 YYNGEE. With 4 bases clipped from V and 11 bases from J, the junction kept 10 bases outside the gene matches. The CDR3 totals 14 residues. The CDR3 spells CASSLGTGVSWQYF. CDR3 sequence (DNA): TGTGCCAGCAGCCTAGGGACAGGGGTATCTTGGCAGTATTTT.

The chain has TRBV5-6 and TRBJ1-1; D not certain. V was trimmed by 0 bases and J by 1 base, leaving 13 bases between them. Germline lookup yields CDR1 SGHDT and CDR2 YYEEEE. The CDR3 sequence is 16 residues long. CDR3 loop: CASSLDRSLRNTEAFF. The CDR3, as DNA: TGTGCCAGCAGCTTGGATCGAAGTCTGCGGAACACTGAAGCTTTCTTT.

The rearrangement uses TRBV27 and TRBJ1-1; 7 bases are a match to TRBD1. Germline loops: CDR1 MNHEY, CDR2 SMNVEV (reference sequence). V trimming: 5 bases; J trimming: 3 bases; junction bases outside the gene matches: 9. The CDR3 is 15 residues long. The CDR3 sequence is CASSLRGVGYTEAFF. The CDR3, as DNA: TGTGCCAGCAGTCTCAGGGGGGTTGGGTACACTGAAGCTTTCTTT.

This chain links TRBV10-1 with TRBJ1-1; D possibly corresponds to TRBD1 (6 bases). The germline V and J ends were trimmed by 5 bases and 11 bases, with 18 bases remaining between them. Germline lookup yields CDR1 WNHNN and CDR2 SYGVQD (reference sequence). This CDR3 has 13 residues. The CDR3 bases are TGCGCCAGCAGTCCCAGTGGGGGCGGTCGGGCTTTCTTT. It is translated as CASSPSGGGRAFF.

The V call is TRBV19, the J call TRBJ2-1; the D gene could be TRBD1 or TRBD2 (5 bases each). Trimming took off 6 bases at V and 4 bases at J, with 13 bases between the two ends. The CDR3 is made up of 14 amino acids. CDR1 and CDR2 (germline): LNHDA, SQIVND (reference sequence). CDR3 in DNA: TGTGCCAGTAGCCCGGGACCCCCGTACAATGAGCAGTTCTTC. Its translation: CASSPGPPYNEQFF. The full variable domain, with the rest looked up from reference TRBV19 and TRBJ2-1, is DGGITQSPKYLFRKEGQNVTLSCEQNLNHDAMYWYRQDPGQGLRLIYYSQIVNDFQKGDIAEGYSVSREKKESFPLTVTSAQKNPTAFYLCASSPGPPYNEQFFGPGTRLTVL.

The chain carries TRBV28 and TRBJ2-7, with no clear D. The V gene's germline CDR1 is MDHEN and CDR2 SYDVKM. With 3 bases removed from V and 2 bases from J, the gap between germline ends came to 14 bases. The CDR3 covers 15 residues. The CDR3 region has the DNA TGTGCCAGCAGTTTGACGTCCCTTCGCCCCTACGAGCAGTACTTC. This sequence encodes CASSLTSLRPYEQYF.

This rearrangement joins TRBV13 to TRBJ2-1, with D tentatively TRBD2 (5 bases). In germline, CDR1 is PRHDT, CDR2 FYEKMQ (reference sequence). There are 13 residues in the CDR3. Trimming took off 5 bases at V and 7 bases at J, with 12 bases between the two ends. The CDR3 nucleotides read TGTGCCAGCAGCCCACCTGGGAGAAATGAGCAGTTCTTC. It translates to CASSPPGRNEQFF.

As DNA, the CDR3 is TGTGCCAGCAGCCCCTCGCGAGGGGGGCGCGATACGCAGTATTTT. This encodes CASSPSRGGRDTQYF. The rearrangement uses TRBV7-8 and TRBJ2-3, with D tentatively TRBD1 or TRBD2 (6 bases each). Trimming cost V 5 bases and J 6 bases, with 18 bases left between them. The CDR3 sequence is 15 residues long. The germline V gene has CDR1 SGHVS and CDR2 FQNEAQ. Variable domain in full (rest from reference TRBV7-8 and TRBJ2-3): GAGVSQSPRYKVAKRGQDVALRCDPISGHVSLFWYQQALGQGPEFLTYFQNEAQLDKSGLPSDRFFAERPEGSVSTLKIQRTQQEDSAVYLCASSPSRGGRDTQYFGPGTRLTVL.

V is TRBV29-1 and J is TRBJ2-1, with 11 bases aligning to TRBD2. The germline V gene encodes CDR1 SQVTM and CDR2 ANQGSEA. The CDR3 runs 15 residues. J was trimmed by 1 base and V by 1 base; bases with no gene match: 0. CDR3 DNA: TGCAGCGTTGAAGGACTAGCGGGGTCCTACAATGAGCAGTTCTTC. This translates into CSVEGLAGSYNEQFF.

The CDR3 DNA reads as TGCGCCAGCAGCGTCGGGACTAGCGGGGGGGCGAACACCGGGGAGCTGTTTTTT. It translates to CASSVGTSGGANTGELFF. The genes are TRBV5-1 and TRBJ2-2; 16 bases match TRBD2. This CDR3 contains 18 residues. The ends lost 4 bases at V and 0 bases at J; junction bases unmatched: 3. Germline lookup yields CDR1 SGHRS and CDR2 YFSETQ.

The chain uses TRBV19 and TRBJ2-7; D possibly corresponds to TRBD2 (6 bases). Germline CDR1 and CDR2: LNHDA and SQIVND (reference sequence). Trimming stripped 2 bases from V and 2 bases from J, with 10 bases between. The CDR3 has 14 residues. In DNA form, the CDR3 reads TGTGCCAGTAGTATAAGCGGGCCTGCCTACGAGCAGTACTTC. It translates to CASSISGPAYEQYF.

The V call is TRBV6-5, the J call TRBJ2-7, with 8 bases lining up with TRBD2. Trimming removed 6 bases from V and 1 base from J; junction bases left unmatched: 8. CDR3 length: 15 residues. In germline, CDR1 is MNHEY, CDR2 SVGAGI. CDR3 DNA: TGTGCCAGCAGCCCCACGGCGGGAGGATCCTACGAGCAGTACTTC. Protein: CASSPTAGGSYEQYF.

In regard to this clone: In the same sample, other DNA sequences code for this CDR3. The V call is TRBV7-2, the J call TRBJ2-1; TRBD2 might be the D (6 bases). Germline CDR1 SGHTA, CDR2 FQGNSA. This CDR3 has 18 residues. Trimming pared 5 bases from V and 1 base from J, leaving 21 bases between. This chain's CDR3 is CASSPSGLALSSYNEQFF. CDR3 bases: TGTGCCAGCAGCCCATCGGGGCTAGCGTTATCGTCCTACAATGAGCAGTTCTTC.

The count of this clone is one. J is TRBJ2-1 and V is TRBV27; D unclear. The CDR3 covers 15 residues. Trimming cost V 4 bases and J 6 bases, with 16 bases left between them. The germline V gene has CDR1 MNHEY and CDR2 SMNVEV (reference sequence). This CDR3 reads CASSSAMVEFNEQFF. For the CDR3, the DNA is TGTGCCAGCAGTTCCGCCATGGTTGAGTTCAATGAGCAGTTCTTC.

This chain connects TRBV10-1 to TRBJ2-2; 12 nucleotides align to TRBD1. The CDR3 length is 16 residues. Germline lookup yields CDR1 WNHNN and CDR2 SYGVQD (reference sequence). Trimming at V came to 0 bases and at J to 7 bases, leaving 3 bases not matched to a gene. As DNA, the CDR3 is TGCGCCAGCAGTGAGTCGGGACAGGGGGCTGGCGGGGAGCTGTTTTTT. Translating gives CASSESGQGAGGELFF.

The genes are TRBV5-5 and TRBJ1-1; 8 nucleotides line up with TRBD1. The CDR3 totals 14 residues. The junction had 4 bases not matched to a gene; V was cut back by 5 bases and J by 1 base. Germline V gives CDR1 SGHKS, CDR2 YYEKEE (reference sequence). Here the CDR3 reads CASSYGTGNTEAFF. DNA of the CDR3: TGTGCCAGCAGTTACGGGACAGGGAACACTGAAGCTTTCTTT.

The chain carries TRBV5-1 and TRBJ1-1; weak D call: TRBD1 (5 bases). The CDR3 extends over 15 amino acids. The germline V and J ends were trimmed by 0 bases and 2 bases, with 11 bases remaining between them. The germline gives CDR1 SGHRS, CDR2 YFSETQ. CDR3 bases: TGCGCCAGCAGCTTGGAGCGGGGCTCAAACACTGAAGCTTTCTTT. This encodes CASSLERGSNTEAFF. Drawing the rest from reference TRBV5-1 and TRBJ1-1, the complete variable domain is KAGVTQTPRYLIKTRGQQVTLSCSPISGHRSVSWYQQTPGQGLQFLFEYFSETQRNKGNFPGRFSGRQFSNSRSEMNVSTLELGDSALYLCASSLERGSNTEAFFGQGTRLTVV.